The TCR beta chain described here comes from a study of blood T cell repertoires in COVID-19. On the study more broadly: Sites across the United States, Italy and Spain contributed samples from acute and convalescent COVID-19.

Cohort placement rested on clinical history that participants reported themselves. All recovered Cohort 3 donors got two negative PCRs, got clearance, or saw symptom resolution. CDR1 MNHEY and CDR2 SMNVEV come from the germline V gene (reference sequence). With 5 bases removed from V and 5 bases from J, the gap between germline ends came to 15 bases. The CDR3 has 14 amino acids. As processed by the authors: Reference gene primer amplification gave nucleated cell count estimates. The method was immunoSEQ multiplex PCR; TCRdb's version includes in-frame clones alone and lacks a portion of them. For V, J and clone size, that table is used; D and trimming come from the DNA. This sample yields fewer than 250,000 clones, of which about 81% are seen a single time; 2.5% to 3.5% belongs to the top ten.

The sample consisted of PBMCs or T cells enriched from blood (not recorded which). The source of this sequence is a woman in her thirties who had recovered from COVID-19. The rearrangement joins TRBV27 to TRBJ1-2, with a possible D match to TRBD1 (5 bases). The CDR3 loop is CASSRRDRLYGYTF. DNA of the CDR3: TGTGCCAGCAGTAGACGTGACAGATTATATGGCTACACCTTC.